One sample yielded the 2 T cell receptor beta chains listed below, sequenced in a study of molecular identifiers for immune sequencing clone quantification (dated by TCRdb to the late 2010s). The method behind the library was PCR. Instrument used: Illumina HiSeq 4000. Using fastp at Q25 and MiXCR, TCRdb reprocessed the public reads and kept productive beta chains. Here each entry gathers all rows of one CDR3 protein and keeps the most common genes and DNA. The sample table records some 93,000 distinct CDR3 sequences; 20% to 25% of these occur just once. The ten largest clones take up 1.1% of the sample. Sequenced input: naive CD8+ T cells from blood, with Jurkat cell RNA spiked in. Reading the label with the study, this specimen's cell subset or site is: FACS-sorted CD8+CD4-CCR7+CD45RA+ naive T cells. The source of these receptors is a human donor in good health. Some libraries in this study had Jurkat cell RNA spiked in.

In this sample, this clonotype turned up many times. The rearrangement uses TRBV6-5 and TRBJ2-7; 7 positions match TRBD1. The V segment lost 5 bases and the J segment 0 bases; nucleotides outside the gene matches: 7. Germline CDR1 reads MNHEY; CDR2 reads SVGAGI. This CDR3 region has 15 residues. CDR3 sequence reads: CASSPNPGGSYEQYF. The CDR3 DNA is TGTGCCAGCAGTCCTAATCCAGGGGGCTCCTACGAGCAGTACTTC.

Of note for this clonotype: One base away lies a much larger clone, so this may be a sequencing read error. The CDR3 region has the DNA TGTGCCAGCAGTGATGACAGCCAAGAGACCCGGTACTTC. Translated, it gives CASSDDSQETRYF. The chain joins TRBV2 to TRBJ2-5; D possibly corresponds to TRBD1 (5 bases). Germline V CDR1 and CDR2: SNHLY, FYNNEI. This CDR3 is 13 amino acids long.